These T cell receptor beta chains were read from a single sample in a study of T cell responses to AZD1222 COVID-19 vaccine. TCRdb keeps only in-frame clones here, not all; method: immunoSEQ multiplex PCR. Here the sample spans roughly 140,000 clones, 85% to 95% being singletons. This specimen consisted of peripheral blood, obtained on day 0 of AZD1222 vaccination. The receptors derive from an adult in good health. The CDR3 runs from the conserved cysteine through the conserved F or W. The D gene is left open where the match is weak. Clone size appears in some rows only: once, few, many, or a class for an expanded clone.

>.|TRBJ2-7|TRBV5-6|14|.
CASSQGGAAYEQYF
TGTGCCAGCAGCCAGGGGGGGGCTGCCTACGAGCAGTACTTC
>.|TRBJ1-2|TRBV7-6|8|.
CASGGYTF
TGTGCCAGCGGTGGCTACACCTTC
>.|TRBJ1-6|TRBV5-1|14|.
CASSLGAVASPLHF
TGCGCCAGCAGCTTGGGGGCAGTGGCTTCACCCCTCCACTTT
>.|TRBJ1-2|TRBV6-6|10|.
CASSGSVYTF
TGTGCCAGCAGTGGGTCGGTCTACACCTTC
>.|TRBJ2-3|TRBV7-3|15|.
CASSNRGVSTDTQYF
TGTGCCAGCAGCAACCGCGGGGTTAGCACAGATACGCAGTATTTT
>.|TRBJ2-3|TRBV9|14|.
CASSTAPVTDTQYF
TGTGCCAGCAGCACAGCTCCGGTTACAGATACGCAGTATTTT
>TRBD1|TRBJ1-1|TRBV3-1/TRBV3-2|16|.
CASSRGTGGVNTEAFF
TGTGCCAGCAGCCGCGGGACAGGGGGAGTTAACACTGAAGCTTTCTTT
>TRBD2|TRBJ2-5|TRBV9|16|.
CASSVGTSGGEETQYF
TGTGCCAGCAGCGTCGGGACTAGCGGGGGGGAAGAGACCCAGTACTTC
>TRBD1|TRBJ1-1|TRBV20-1|10|.
CSARGTVAFF
TGCAGTGCTAGGGGGACAGTAGCTTTCTTT
>TRBD2|TRBJ2-7|TRBV9|15|.
CASSVEAGGTYEQYF
TGTGCCAGCAGCGTCGAAGCGGGAGGAACCTACGAGCAGTACTTC
>.|TRBJ2-1|TRBV29-1|11|.
CSVEAGNEQFF
TGCAGCGTTGAAGCGGGCAATGAGCAGTTCTTC
>TRBD1|TRBJ2-1|TRBV6-5|14|.
CASSSRDRGDEQFF
TGTGCCAGCAGTAGCCGGGACAGGGGCGATGAGCAGTTCTTC
>.|TRBJ1-1|TRBV6-5|15|.
CASRRNPLGNTEAFF
TGTGCCAGCAGGCGTAACCCCTTGGGCAACACTGAAGCTTTCTTT
>.|TRBJ1-1|TRBV4-1|15|.
CASSRDPGLWSEAFF
TGCGCCAGCAGCCGCGACCCAGGGTTGTGGTCTGAAGCTTTCTTT
>.|TRBJ2-2|TRBV5-4|17|once
CASSSLGQTSNTGELFF
TGTGCCAGCAGCTCCCTTGGACAGACCTCGAACACCGGGGAGCTGTTTTTT
>TRBD2|TRBJ2-7|TRBV7-2|16|once
CASSSITSGGRYEQYF
TGTGCCAGCAGCTCCATAACTAGCGGGGGGAGGTACGAGCAGTACTTC
>.|TRBJ2-3|TRBV9|15|.
CASSGALSSTDTQYF
TGTGCCAGCAGCGGAGCGCTATCTAGCACAGATACGCAGTATTTT
>.|TRBJ1-6|TRBV30|16|.
CAWSPPLFRNNSPLHF
TGTGCCTGGAGTCCGCCCCTTTTCCGCAATAATTCACCCCTCCACTTT
>.|TRBJ2-2|TRBV7-6|13|once
CASSSMASGELFF
TGTGCCAGCAGCTCTATGGCCTCCGGGGAGCTGTTTTTT
>.|TRBJ1-1|TRBV11-2|13|.
CASRVQQNTEAFF
TGTGCCAGCAGAGTCCAACAGAACACTGAAGCTTTCTTT
>.|TRBJ1-4|TRBV5-1|14|.
CASSLGQGKEKLFF
TGCGCCAGCAGCTTGGGGCAGGGGAAAGAAAAACTGTTTTTT
>TRBD2|TRBJ2-3|TRBV9|16|.
CASARTSGGATDTQYF
TGTGCCAGTGCCCGGACTAGCGGGGGGGCCACAGATACGCAGTATTTT
>.|TRBJ1-5|TRBV3-1/TRBV3-2|13|.
CASSQALNQPQHF
TGTGCCAGCAGCCAAGCCCTCAATCAGCCCCAGCATTTT
>.|TRBJ2-3|TRBV11-2|14|once
CASSPRGGTDTQYF
TGTGCCAGCAGTCCTAGAGGGGGCACAGATACGCAGTATTTT
>TRBD1|TRBJ1-2|TRBV13|13|.
CASSLQGAVGYTF
TGTGCCAGCAGCCTACAGGGGGCGGTTGGCTACACCTTC
>TRBD2|TRBJ2-7|TRBV9|16|.
CASSPRASGSSYEQYF
TGTGCCAGCAGCCCAAGGGCTAGCGGGAGCTCCTACGAGCAGTACTTC
>.|TRBJ2-6|TRBV6-4|13|few
CASSDSGANVLTF
TGTGCCAGCAGTGACTCTGGGGCCAACGTCCTGACTTTC
>.|TRBJ2-7|TRBV7-8|15|few
CASSLGGSNSYEQYF
TGTGCCAGCAGCTTAGGGGGTAGCAACTCCTACGAGCAGTACTTC
>TRBD1|TRBJ1-2|TRBV7-2|14|once
CASSPQGGNYGYTF
TGTGCCAGCAGCCCACAGGGGGGTAACTATGGCTACACCTTC
>.|TRBJ1-1|TRBV6-6|13|.
CASRARRETEAFF
TGTGCCAGCAGGGCGCGACGGGAAACTGAAGCTTTCTTT
>.|TRBJ2-1|TRBV5-1|14|.
CASSLGGLYNEQFF
TGCGCCAGCAGCTTGGGGGGACTCTACAATGAGCAGTTCTTC
>.|TRBJ2-2|TRBV6-6|13|.
CASNLKGTGELFF
TGTGCCAGCAACCTCAAGGGTACCGGGGAGCTGTTTTTT
>TRBD1|TRBJ1-2|TRBV12-3/TRBV12-4|13|.
CASSYTGVRGYTF
TGTGCCAGCAGTTATACAGGGGTGCGGGGCTACACCTTC
>.|TRBJ2-7|TRBV19|15|.
CASSINRDGAREQYF
TGTGCCAGTAGTATAAACAGGGACGGGGCGCGCGAGCAGTACTTC
>.|TRBJ2-3|TRBV21-1|16|.
CASSKSRTSKEDTQYF
TGTGCCAGCAGCAAAAGCCGGACATCTAAGGAGGATACGCAGTATTTT
>TRBD1|TRBJ2-2|TRBV6-4|13|once
CASAHRGTGELFF
TGTGCCAGCGCCCACAGGGGAACCGGGGAGCTGTTTTTT
>TRBD1|TRBJ2-7|TRBV5-4|15|.
CASSLEGDRRSEQYF
TGTGCCAGCAGCTTGGAGGGGGACAGGCGTAGCGAGCAGTACTTC
>TRBD1|TRBJ2-5|TRBV5-1|15|.
CASSFQGALQETQYF
TGCGCCAGCAGCTTCCAGGGGGCCCTACAAGAGACCCAGTACTTC
>.|TRBJ2-2|TRBV3-1/TRBV3-2|16|few
CASSRVGGGYTGELFF
TGTGCCAGCAGCCGGGTAGGAGGGGGCTACACCGGGGAGCTGTTTTTT
>.|TRBJ2-7|TRBV9|15|.
CASSATWDGSYEQYF
TGTGCCAGCAGCGCCACCTGGGACGGCTCCTACGAGCAGTACTTC
>TRBD2|TRBJ2-1|TRBV7-2|16|.
CASSLVVSGLYNEQFF
TGTGCCAGCAGCTTAGTAGTTAGCGGGTTGTACAATGAGCAGTTCTTC
>.|TRBJ2-3|TRBV5-5|18|.
CASTPAAGVFISTDTQYF
TGTGCCAGCACCCCCGCGGCAGGGGTCTTTATTAGCACAGATACGCAGTATTTT
>.|TRBJ1-2|TRBV19|11|once
CASSSMVYYTF
TGTGCCAGTTCGTCTATGGTTTACTACACCTTC
>.|TRBJ2-1|TRBV2|15|.
CASSEGASGYNEQFF
TGTGCCAGCAGTGAGGGGGCTAGCGGATACAATGAGCAGTTCTTC
>.|TRBJ2-1|TRBV5-1|13|.
CASSLGLKGEQFF
TGCGCCAGCAGCCTCGGACTGAAGGGGGAGCAGTTCTTC
>.|TRBJ1-1|TRBV9|15|.
CASSVAPGSVTEAFF
TGTGCCAGCAGCGTAGCCCCAGGGTCTGTGACTGAAGCTTTCTTT